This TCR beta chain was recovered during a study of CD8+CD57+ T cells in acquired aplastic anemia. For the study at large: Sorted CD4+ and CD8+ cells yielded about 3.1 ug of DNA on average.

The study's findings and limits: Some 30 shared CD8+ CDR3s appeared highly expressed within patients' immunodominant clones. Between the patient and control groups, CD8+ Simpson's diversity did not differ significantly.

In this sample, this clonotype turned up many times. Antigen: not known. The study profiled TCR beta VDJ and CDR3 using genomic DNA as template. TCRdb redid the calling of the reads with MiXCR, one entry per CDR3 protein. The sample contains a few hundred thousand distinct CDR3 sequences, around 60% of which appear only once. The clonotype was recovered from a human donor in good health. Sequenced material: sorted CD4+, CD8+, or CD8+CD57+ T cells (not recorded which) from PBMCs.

The CDR3 DNA follows: TGTGCCAGCAGTGACAGGGAGGCCAACGAGCAGTACTTC. It specifies CASSDREANEQYF. The genes are TRBV6-1 and TRBJ2-7; D might be TRBD2 (6 bases). Germline CDR1 MNHNS, CDR2 SASEGT. The V end lost 3 bases, the J end lost 5 bases, and 11 bases lay between the germline ends. The CDR3 totals 13 residues.